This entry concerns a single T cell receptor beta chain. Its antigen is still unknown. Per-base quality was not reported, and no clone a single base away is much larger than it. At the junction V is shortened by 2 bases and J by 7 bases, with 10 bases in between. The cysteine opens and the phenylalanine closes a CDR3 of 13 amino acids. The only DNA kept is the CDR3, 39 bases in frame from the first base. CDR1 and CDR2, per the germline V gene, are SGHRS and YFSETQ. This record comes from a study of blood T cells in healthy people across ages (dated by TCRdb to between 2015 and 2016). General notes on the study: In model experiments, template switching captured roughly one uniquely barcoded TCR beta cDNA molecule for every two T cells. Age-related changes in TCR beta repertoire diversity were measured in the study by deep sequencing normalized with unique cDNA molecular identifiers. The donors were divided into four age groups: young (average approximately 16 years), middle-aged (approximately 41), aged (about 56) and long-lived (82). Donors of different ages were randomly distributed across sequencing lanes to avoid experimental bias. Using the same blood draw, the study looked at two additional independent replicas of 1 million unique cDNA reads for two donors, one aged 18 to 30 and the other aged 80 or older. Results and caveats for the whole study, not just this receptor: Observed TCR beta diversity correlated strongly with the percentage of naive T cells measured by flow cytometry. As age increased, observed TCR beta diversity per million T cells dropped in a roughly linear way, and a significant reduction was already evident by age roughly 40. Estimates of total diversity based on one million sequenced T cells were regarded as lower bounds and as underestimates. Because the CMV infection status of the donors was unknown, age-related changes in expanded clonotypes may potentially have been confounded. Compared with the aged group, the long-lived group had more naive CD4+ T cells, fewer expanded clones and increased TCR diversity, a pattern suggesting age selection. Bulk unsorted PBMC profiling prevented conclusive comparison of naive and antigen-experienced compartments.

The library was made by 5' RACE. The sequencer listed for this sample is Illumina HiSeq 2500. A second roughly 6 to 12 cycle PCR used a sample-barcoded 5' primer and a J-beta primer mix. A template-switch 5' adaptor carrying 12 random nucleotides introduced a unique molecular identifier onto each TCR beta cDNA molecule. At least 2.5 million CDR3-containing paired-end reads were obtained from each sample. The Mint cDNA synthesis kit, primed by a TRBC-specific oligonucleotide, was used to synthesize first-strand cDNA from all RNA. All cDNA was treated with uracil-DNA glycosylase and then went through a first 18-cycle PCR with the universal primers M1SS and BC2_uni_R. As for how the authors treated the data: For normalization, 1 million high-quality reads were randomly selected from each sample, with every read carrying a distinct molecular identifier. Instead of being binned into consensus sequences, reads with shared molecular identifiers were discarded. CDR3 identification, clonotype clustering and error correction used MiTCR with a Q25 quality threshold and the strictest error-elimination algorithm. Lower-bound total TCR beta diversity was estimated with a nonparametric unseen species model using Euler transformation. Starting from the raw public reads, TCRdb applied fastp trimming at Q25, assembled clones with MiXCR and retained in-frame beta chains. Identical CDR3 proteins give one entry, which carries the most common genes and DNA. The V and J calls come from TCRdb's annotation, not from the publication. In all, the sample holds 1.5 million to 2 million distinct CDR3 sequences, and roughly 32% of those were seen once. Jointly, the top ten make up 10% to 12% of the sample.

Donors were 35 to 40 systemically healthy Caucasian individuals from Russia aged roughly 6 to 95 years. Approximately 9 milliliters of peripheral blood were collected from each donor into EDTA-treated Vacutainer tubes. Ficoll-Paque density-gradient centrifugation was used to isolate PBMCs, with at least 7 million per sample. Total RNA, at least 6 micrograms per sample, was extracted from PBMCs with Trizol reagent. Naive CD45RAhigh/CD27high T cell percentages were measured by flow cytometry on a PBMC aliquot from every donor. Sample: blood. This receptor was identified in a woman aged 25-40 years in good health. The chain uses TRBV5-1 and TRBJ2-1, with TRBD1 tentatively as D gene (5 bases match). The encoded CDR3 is CASSLVGANEQFF. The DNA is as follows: TGCGCCAGCAGCTTAGTAGGGGCGAATGAGCAGTTCTTC. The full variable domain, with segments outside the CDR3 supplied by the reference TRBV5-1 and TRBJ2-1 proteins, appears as KAGVTQTPRYLIKTRGQQVTLSCSPISGHRSVSWYQQTPGQGLQFLFEYFSETQRNKGNFPGRFSGRQFSNSRSEMNVSTLELGDSALYLCASSLVGANEQFFGPGTRLTVL.